This T cell receptor (beta chain) derives from a study of T cells in Graves' hyperthyroidism and ophthalmopathy. Study-wide points: Most clonotypes expanded in thyroid above 0.001 were likewise present in blood.

This clonotype was recorded at least ten times. Antigen unknown. The CDR3 has 14 amino acids. Trimming stripped 3 bases from V and 2 bases from J, with 11 bases between. Germline V gene lookup returns CDR1 MGHRA and CDR2 YSYEKL. Exclusion of a patient resulted from uncontrolled infection, other autoimmune disease, pregnancy or lactation. RNA transcripts yielded amplified TCR beta CDR3 regions. Researchers ran a first-round RT-PCR on the TCR CDR3 using the HTBI primer set. TCRdb reprocessed the multiplex PCR reads via MiXCR and lists one record per CDR3 protein. The sample yields over 450,000 distinct CDR3 sequences, approximately 17% seen once.

This chain joins TRBV4-1 and TRBJ2-7; D possibly corresponds to TRBD2 (6 bases). This TCR was recovered from a young woman with Graves' ophthalmopathy. The sequenced sample was blood. CDR3 sequence reads: CASSQTGLAYEQYF. The DNA for the CDR3 is TGCGCCAGCAGCCAGACGGGACTCGCCTACGAGCAGTACTTC.